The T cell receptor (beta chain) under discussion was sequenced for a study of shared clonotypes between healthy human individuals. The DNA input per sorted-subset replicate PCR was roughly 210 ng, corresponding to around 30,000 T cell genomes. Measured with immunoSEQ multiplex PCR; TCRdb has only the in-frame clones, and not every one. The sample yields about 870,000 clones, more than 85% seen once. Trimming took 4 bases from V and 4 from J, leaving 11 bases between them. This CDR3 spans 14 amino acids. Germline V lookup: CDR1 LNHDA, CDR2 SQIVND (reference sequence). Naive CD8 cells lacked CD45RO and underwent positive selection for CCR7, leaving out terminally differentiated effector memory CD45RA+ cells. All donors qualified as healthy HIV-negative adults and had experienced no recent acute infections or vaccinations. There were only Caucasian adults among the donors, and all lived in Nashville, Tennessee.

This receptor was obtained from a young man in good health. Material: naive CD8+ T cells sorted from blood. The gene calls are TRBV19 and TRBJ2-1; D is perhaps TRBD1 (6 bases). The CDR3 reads CASSTWTDYNEQFF. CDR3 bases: TGTGCCAGTAGTACATGGACAGATTACAATGAGCAGTTCTTC.